These 30 T cell receptor beta chains came from one sample sequenced in a study of T cell clones after liver transplantation (dated by TCRdb to between 2018 and 2021). Library preparation used the immunoSEQ multiplex PCR assay. TCRdb's version of the immuneACCESS table is confined to in-frame rearrangements and falls short of the full clone set. An unresolved V gene accounts for under half of the shortfall where checked; the remainder is of unknown origin. The sample table contains more than 45,000 clones; only one count was recorded for about 73% of them. The leading ten clones occupy about 3% of the sample. Sequencing was performed on CD4+ T cells from blood, taken at the approximately 16-month timepoint. The receptors derive from a human patient who received a liver transplant. Some T cells seen after a transplant may have their origin in the graft donor.

This clone was counted a single time. The rearrangement links TRBV11-2 to TRBJ2-7; possible D gene TRBD1, 6 bases. Trimming removed 0 bases at V and 6 bases at J, with 21 bases between. The CDR3 totals 17 residues. Germline V CDR1 and CDR2: SGHAT, FQNNGV. CDR3 sequence (DNA): TGTGCCAGCAGCTTAGAATCCTCCAGGGGTCTAGCTCTCGAGCAGTACTTC. The encoded protein is CASSLESSRGLALEQYF.

By sample fraction, this clone is medium-sized. The genes are TRBV5-1 and TRBJ2-7, with 7 bases lining up with TRBD2. The V gene end was trimmed by 6 bases and the J gene end by 2 bases; junction bases not matched to a gene: 5. The CDR3 extends over 13 amino acids. Germline CDR1 SGHRS, CDR2 YFSETQ. The CDR3 protein is CASMAGETYEQYF. DNA of the CDR3: TGCGCCAGCATGGCGGGGGAAACCTACGAGCAGTACTTC. Full variable domain (outside the CDR3, taken from reference TRBV5-1 and TRBJ2-7): KAGVTQTPRYLIKTRGQQVTLSCSPISGHRSVSWYQQTPGQGLQFLFEYFSETQRNKGNFPGRFSGRQFSNSRSEMNVSTLELGDSALYLCASMAGETYEQYFGPGTRLTVT.

This clone was seen repeatedly, ten times or more. The chain carries TRBV19 and TRBJ2-7; TRBD1 might be the D (5 bases). Germline CDR1 is LNHDA and CDR2 is SQIVND (reference sequence). V gave up 5 bases and J gave up 0 bases, with 14 bases separating them. The CDR3 is 15 amino acids. Here the CDR3 reads CASSLTVQGSYEQYF. DNA of the CDR3: TGTGCCAGTAGTTTGACAGTTCAAGGCTCCTACGAGCAGTACTTC.

The chain links TRBV5-1 to TRBJ2-6; D perhaps matches TRBD2 (5 bases). Germline CDR1 SGHRS, CDR2 YFSETQ. The germline V and J ends were trimmed by 4 bases and 0 bases, with 11 bases remaining between them. The CDR3 length is 16 residues. This chain's CDR3 is CASSPRGLSGANVLTF. DNA for the CDR3: TGCGCCAGCAGCCCTCGGGGTCTCTCTGGGGCCAACGTCCTGACTTTC.

V usage is TRBV27 and J usage is TRBJ1-2; maybe TRBD1 (5 bases). V lost 6 bases, J lost 6 bases, and 14 bases lay in between. The germline V gene has CDR1 MNHEY and CDR2 SMNVEV (reference sequence). This CDR3 has 13 residues. CDR3 bases: TGTGCCAGCAGGTTACAGGTTTCGGATGGCTACACCTTC. Translation gives CASRLQVSDGYTF.

V and J are TRBV5-1 and TRBJ1-5; D gene unclear. From germline, CDR1 is SGHRS and CDR2 YFSETQ. Trimming shortened V by 2 bases and J by 7 bases, and 13 bases separated the two germline ends. This CDR3 region has 14 residues. DNA for the CDR3: TGCGCCAGCAGCTTAGGTTTCTCCGGCCAGCCCCAGCATTTT. Translating it yields CASSLGFSGQPQHF.

The chain recombines TRBV5-1 with TRBJ2-5; 7 bases match TRBD2. Looked up from germline, CDR1 is SGHRS and CDR2 is YFSETQ. The CDR3 covers 16 residues. V lost 4 bases and J lost 5; bases outside the gene matches: 14. The CDR3 loop reads CASSLGTTPEWETQYF. The CDR3 nucleotides read TGCGCCAGCAGCCTCGGGACTACGCCAGAATGGGAGACCCAGTACTTC.

Here the CDR3 reads CASSIRGLQADTQYF. CDR3 in DNA: TGTGCCAGTAGTATACGCGGCCTCCAAGCAGATACGCAGTATTTT. The rearrangement uses TRBV19 and TRBJ2-3; D call uncertain. This CDR3 has 15 residues. The germline CDR1 and CDR2 sequences are LNHDA and SQIVND (reference sequence). Deletions cut 2 bases from V and 4 bases from J, with 13 bases between. Looking up the rest from reference TRBV19 and TRBJ2-3 gives the full variable domain: DGGITQSPKYLFRKEGQNVTLSCEQNLNHDAMYWYRQDPGQGLRLIYYSQIVNDFQKGDIAEGYSVSREKKESFPLTVTSAQKNPTAFYLCASSIRGLQADTQYFGPGTRLTVL.

This clone appeared once. This rearrangement joins TRBV14 to TRBJ2-1, with TRBD2 identical over 10 bases. The CDR3 spans 21 residues. J gave up 0 bases and V 4 bases, and 18 bases lay outside the gene matches. Germline CDR1 is SGHDN and CDR2 is FVKESK. CDR3 nucleotide sequence: TGTGCCAGCAGCCCTTATCTAGGGCTAGCGGGGGCGAAGAACTCCTACAATGAGCAGTTCTTC. As protein: CASSPYLGLAGAKNSYNEQFF.

This chain connects TRBV19 to TRBJ1-5; 8 bases are shared with TRBD1. Germline V gene data show CDR1 as LNHDA and CDR2 as SQIVND (reference sequence). The V and J ends lost 8 bases and 6 bases, in that order; junction bases with no gene match: 6. The CDR3 consists of 13 residues. CDR3: CASSPGGSQPQHF. Here the CDR3 DNA reads TGTGCCAGTTCCCCAGGGGGCTCTCAGCCCCAGCATTTT.

This rearrangement joins TRBV15 to TRBJ2-1, with D possibly TRBD1 on 6 matching bases. Trimming pared 0 bases from V and 2 bases from J, leaving 20 bases between. The CDR3 has 19 residues. CDR1 and CDR2 (germline): LNHNV, YYDKDF (reference sequence). In nucleotides, the CDR3 is TGTGCCACCAGCAGAGATGGACCAGGGGCGTTGGGTGCCTACAATGAGCAGTTCTTC. Translated, it gives CATSRDGPGALGAYNEQFF.

The chain combines TRBV7-2 with TRBJ2-7; D is ambiguous. Germline V lookup: CDR1 SGHTA, CDR2 FQGNSA. The V gene lost 3 bases and the J gene lost 6 bases, with 21 bases spanning the gap. There are 16 residues in the CDR3. This CDR3 is CASSLWLPGGKAEQYF. The CDR3 DNA is TGTGCCAGCAGCTTGTGGTTGCCGGGTGGAAAGGCCGAGCAGTACTTC. Full variable domain (rest looked up from reference TRBV7-2 and TRBJ2-7): GAGVSQSPSNKVTEKGKDVELRCDPISGHTALYWYRQSLGQGLEFLIYFQGNSAPDKSGLPSDRFSAERTGGSVSTLTIQRTQQEDSAVYLCASSLWLPGGKAEQYFGPGTRLTVT.

In this sample, this clone turned up once. The gene calls are TRBV5-1 and TRBJ2-1; 7 nucleotides line up with TRBD1. Germline V CDR1 and CDR2: SGHRS, YFSETQ. With V trimmed by 4 bases and J by 8 bases, 18 bases remained unmatched. The CDR3 contains 17 residues. The CDR3 loop is CASSPGQDGLWVDEQFF. As DNA, the CDR3 is TGCGCCAGCAGCCCCGGACAGGATGGGCTCTGGGTGGATGAGCAGTTCTTC.

CDR3 amino acids: CASSRRPGTDLNEQFF. CDR3 nucleotide sequence: TGTGCCAGTAGTAGGAGACCCGGGACCGACCTCAATGAGCAGTTCTTC. V usage is TRBV19 and J usage is TRBJ2-1; D tentatively fits TRBD1 or TRBD2 (5 bases each). Trimming took off 4 bases at V and 6 bases at J, with 19 bases between the two ends. The CDR3 runs to 16 residues. CDR1 is LNHDA, CDR2 SQIVND, per germline (reference sequence).

This chain uses TRBV6-5 with TRBJ1-2; TRBD1 matches 11 bases. Germline V gene lookup returns CDR1 MNHEY and CDR2 SVGAGI. The junction had 6 bases not matched to a gene; V was cut back by 5 bases and J by 7 bases. The CDR3 sequence is 14 residues long. The CDR3: CASSTDRGQGGYTF. The CDR3 DNA is TGTGCCAGCAGTACGGACAGGGGGCAGGGTGGCTACACCTTC.

The rearrangement joins TRBV6-1 to TRBJ1-2; 9 nucleotides match TRBD1. Germline CDR1 MNHNS, CDR2 SASEGT. Unmatched junction bases numbered 7, after V lost 2 bases and J lost 6 bases. The CDR3 is made up of 15 amino acids. CDR3 loop: CASSERGTGWDGYTF. CDR3 coding DNA: TGTGCCAGCAGTGAACGGGGGACAGGGTGGGATGGCTACACCTTC.

V is TRBV7-6 and J is TRBJ2-3; D is ambiguous. V was shortened by 1 base and J by 2 bases, with 4 bases between the two germline ends. Germline V gene data show CDR1 as SGHVS and CDR2 as FNYEAQ. The CDR3 extends over 13 amino acids. The CDR3 region has the DNA TGTGCCAGCAGCTTAGGACTCACAGATACGCAGTATTTT. Its protein is CASSLGLTDTQYF. The complete variable domain, with remaining parts taken from reference TRBV7-6 and TRBJ2-3, reads GAGVSQSPRYKVTKRGQDVALRCDPISGHVSLYWYRQALGQGPEFLTYFNYEAQQDKSGLPNDRFSAERPEGSISTLTIQRTEQRDSAMYRCASSLGLTDTQYFGPGTRLTVL.

The chain joins TRBV2 to TRBJ1-2; tentatively, D is TRBD1 (6 bases). CDR3 length: 14 amino acids. Germline values: CDR1 SNHLY, CDR2 FYNNEI. V was shortened by 6 bases and J by 3 bases, with 14 bases between the two germline ends. DNA for the CDR3: TGTGCCAGCAGCCCCGGGGGGGCCGACTATGGCTACACCTTC. Its protein product is CASSPGGADYGYTF.

This clone came up a few times. The chain recombines TRBV5-5 with TRBJ2-1; D uncertain. The CDR3 runs to 15 residues. Germline CDR1 is SGHKS and CDR2 is YYEKEE (reference sequence). The V end lost 4 bases, the J end lost 4 bases, and 15 bases lay between the germline ends. CDR3 DNA: TGTGCCAGCAGCCCTCCGGTCCAGTCTTACAATGAGCAGTTCTTC. This codes for CASSPPVQSYNEQFF.

The CDR3 DNA reads as TGTGCCAGCAGTTTAAGGGAGGGGAATCAGCCCCAGCATTTT. Its protein is CASSLREGNQPQHF. The chain combines TRBV27 with TRBJ1-5, with D possibly being TRBD1 (5 bases). The CDR3 covers 14 residues. Germline V gene data show CDR1 as MNHEY and CDR2 as SMNVEV (reference sequence). Trimming left V 2 bases short and J 4 bases short, with 9 bases between.

The V call is TRBV27, the J call TRBJ2-7; TRBD2 matches at 11 bases. This CDR3 has 14 amino acids. With V trimmed by 9 bases and J by 0 bases, 4 bases remained unmatched. The germline V gene encodes CDR1 MNHEY and CDR2 SMNVEV (reference sequence). The CDR3 DNA sequence: TGTGCCAGGGGGACTAGCGGCTACTCCTACGAGCAGTACGTC. Translated, it gives CARGTSGYSYEQYV.

The chain links TRBV6-1 to TRBJ1-2, with 9 positions matching TRBD1. Germline V gene data show CDR1 as MNHNS and CDR2 as SASEGT. V lost 2 bases, J lost 2 bases, and 0 bases stayed unmatched. The CDR3 consists of 14 residues. CDR3 amino acids: CASSETGGNYGYTF. The CDR3 region has the DNA TGTGCCAGCAGTGAAACAGGGGGCAACTATGGCTACACCTTC.

The gene calls are TRBV10-3 and TRBJ2-3; perhaps TRBD2 as D (6 bases). Germline V CDR1 and CDR2: ENHRY, SYGVKD. This CDR3 is built from 18 residues. Deletions cut 0 bases from V and 0 bases from J, with 16 bases between. The CDR3 loop reads CAISESFDSGSSTDTQYF. The CDR3 region has the DNA TGTGCCATCAGTGAGTCTTTCGACAGCGGGTCTAGCACAGATACGCAGTATTTT.

This clone is categorized as medium-sized. The gene calls are TRBV5-4 and TRBJ2-1, with 10 bases identical to TRBD2. CDR1 is SGHNT and CDR2 is YYREEE in the germline V gene (reference sequence). The CDR3 is 14 amino acids. The V and J ends lost 0 bases and 8 bases, in that order; junction bases with no gene match: 2. The CDR3 loop reads CASSLELAGDEQFF. The DNA for the CDR3 is TGTGCCAGCAGCTTGGAGCTAGCGGGAGATGAGCAGTTCTTC. The full variable domain, with the rest looked up from reference TRBV5-4 and TRBJ2-1, is ETGVTQSPTHLIKTRGQQVTLRCSSQSGHNTVSWYQQALGQGPQFIFQYYREEENGRGNFPPRFSGLQFPNYSSELNVNALELDDSALYLCASSLELAGDEQFFGPGTRLTVL.

This clone was detected a few times. J is TRBJ2-3 and V is TRBV7-9, with 11 bases identical to TRBD1. Germline V gene sequence: CDR1 SEHNR, CDR2 FQNEAQ (reference sequence). J lost 0 bases, V lost 2 bases, and 7 bases had no gene match. This CDR3 is built from 18 residues. The CDR3 coding sequence is TGTGCCAGCAGCTTAACCGGACAGGGGGCCGGTAGCACAGATACGCAGTATTTT. It yields the protein CASSLTGQGAGSTDTQYF.

In this sample, this clone turned up a few times. The same CDR3 also results from other DNA sequences found in this sample. J is TRBJ1-5 and V is TRBV28, with D possibly TRBD1 on 5 matching bases. From germline, CDR1 is MDHEN and CDR2 SYDVKM. This CDR3 contains 15 residues. Trimming shortened V by 4 bases and J by 3 bases, and 13 bases separated the two germline ends. The CDR3 nucleotides read TGTGCCAGCAGTTCCGCCGGGACCGCCAATCAGCCCCAGCATTTT. Encoded protein: CASSSAGTANQPQHF.

The gene calls are TRBV18 and TRBJ1-1; D call uncertain. Germline values: CDR1 KGHSH, CDR2 LQKENI. Deletions cut 2 bases from V and 0 bases from J, with 4 bases between. This CDR3 has 13 residues. The CDR3 sequence is CASSPGLNTEAFF. In DNA, the CDR3 is TGTGCCAGCTCACCAGGACTGAACACTGAAGCTTTCTTT.

The chain couples TRBV11-3 to TRBJ2-3; the match to TRBD1 covers 11 bases. Looked up from germline, CDR1 is SGHNT and CDR2 is YENEEA. The CDR3 extends over 15 amino acids. J gave up 3 bases and V 3 bases, and 2 bases lay outside the gene matches. The CDR3 nucleotides read TGTGCCAGCAGCTTCGGACAGGGGGCAACAGATACGCAGTATTTT. Amino acids: CASSFGQGATDTQYF. The whole variable domain, remainder taken from reference TRBV11-3 and TRBJ2-3, is EAGVVQSPRYKIIEKKQPVAFWCNPISGHNTLYWYLQNLGQGPELLIRYENEEAVDDSQLPKDRFSAERLKGVDSTLKIQPAELGDSAVYLCASSFGQGATDTQYFGPGTRLTVL.

This CDR3 is CASSQEQVDTQYF. In DNA, the CDR3 is TGCGCCAGCAGCCAAGAGCAGGTAGATACGCAGTATTTT. The V call is TRBV4-3, the J call TRBJ2-3; D not certain. Trimming took off 0 bases at V and 5 bases at J, with 6 bases between the two ends. Per germline, CDR1 LGHNA and CDR2 YSLEER. The CDR3 runs to 13 residues.

This chain joins TRBV5-1 and TRBJ1-1; 7 bases match TRBD1. The CDR3 has 17 residues. Trimming took 5 bases from V and 1 from J; bases not matched to a gene: 14. CDR1 is SGHRS and CDR2 is YFSETQ in the germline V gene. CDR3 amino acids: CASRFGGGVGKNTEAFF. CDR3 DNA sequence: TGCGCCAGCAGGTTTGGAGGGGGCGTTGGAAAGAACACTGAAGCTTTCTTT.